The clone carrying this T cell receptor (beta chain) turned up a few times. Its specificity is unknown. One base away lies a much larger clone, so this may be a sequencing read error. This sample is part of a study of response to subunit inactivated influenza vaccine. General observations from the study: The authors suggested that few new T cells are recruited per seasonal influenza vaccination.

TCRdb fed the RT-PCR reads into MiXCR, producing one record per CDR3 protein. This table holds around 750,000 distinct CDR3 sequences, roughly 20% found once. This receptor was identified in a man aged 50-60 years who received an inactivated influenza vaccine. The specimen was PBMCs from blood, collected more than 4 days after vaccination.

CDR3 DNA: TGTGCCAGCAGCTCCCCAGTCACAGATACGCAGTATTTT. It yields the protein CASSSPVTDTQYF. This chain connects TRBV7-9 to TRBJ2-3, with D unresolved. The CDR3 extends over 13 amino acids. CDR1 is SEHNR and CDR2 is FQNEAQ in the germline V gene (reference sequence). V was clipped by 4 bases and J by 2 bases, with 7 bases between them. The variable domain in full, with the rest retrieved from reference TRBV7-9 and TRBJ2-3, is DTGVSQNPRHKITKRGQNVTFRCDPISEHNRLYWYRQTLGQGPEFLTYFQNEAQLEKSRLLSDRFSAERPKGSFSTLEIQRTEQGDSAMYLCASSSPVTDTQYFGPGTRLTVL.